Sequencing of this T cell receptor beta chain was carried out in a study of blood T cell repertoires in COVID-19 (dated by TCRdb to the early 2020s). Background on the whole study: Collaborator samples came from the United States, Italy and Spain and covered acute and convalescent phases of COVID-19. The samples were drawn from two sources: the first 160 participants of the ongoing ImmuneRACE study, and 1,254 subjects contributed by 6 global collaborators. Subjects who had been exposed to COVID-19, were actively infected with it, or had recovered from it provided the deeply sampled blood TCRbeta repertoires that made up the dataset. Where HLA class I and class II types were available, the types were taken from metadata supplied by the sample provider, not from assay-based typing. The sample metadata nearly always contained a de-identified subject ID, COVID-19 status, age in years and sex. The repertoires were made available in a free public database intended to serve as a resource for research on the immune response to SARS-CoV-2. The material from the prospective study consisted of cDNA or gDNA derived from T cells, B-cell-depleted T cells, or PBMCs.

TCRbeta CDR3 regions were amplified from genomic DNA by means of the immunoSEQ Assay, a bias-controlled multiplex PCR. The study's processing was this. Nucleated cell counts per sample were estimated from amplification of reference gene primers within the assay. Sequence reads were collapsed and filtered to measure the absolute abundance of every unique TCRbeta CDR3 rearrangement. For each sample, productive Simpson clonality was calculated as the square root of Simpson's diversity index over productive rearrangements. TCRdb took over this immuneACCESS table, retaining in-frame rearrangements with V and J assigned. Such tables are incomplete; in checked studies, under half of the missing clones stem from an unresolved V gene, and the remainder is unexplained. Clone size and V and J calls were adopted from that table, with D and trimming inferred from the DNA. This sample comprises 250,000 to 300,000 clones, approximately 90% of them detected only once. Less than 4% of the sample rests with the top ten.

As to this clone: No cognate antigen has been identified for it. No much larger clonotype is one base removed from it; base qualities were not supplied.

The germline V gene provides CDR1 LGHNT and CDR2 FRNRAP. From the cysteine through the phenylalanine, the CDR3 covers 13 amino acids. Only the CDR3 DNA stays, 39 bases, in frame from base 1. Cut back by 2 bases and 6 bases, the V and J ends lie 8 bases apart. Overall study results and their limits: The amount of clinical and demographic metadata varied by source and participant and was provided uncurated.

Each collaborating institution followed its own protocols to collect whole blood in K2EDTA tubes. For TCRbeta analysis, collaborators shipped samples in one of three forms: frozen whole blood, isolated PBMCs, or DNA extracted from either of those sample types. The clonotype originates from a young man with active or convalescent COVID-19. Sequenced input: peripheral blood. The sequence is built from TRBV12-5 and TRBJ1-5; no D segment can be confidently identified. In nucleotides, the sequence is TGTGCTAGTGGTTTGAGCGAGTTTCAGCCCCAGCATTTT. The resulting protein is CASGLSEFQPQHF.